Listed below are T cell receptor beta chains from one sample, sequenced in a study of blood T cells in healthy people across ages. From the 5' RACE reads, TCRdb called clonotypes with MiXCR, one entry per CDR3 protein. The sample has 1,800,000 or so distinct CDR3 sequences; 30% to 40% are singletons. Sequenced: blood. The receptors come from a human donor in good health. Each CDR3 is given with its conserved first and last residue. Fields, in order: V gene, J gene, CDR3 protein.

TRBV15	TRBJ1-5	CATSRGGQGSVNQPQHF
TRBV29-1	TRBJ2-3	CSVEDWSGRTDTQYF
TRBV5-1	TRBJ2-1	CASSLKGEKRDEQFF
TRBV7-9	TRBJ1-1	CASSSTGAPRGEAFF
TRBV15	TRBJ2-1	CATSRNPISYNEQFF
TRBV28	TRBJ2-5	CASSLSQTGEQYF
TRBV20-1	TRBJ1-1	CSANRGWTEAFF
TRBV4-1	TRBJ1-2	CASSQQGQGDDYGYTF
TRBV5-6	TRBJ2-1	CASSSYNNEQFF
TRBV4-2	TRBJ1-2	CTSSQERQENYGYTF
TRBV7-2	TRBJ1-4	CASSHGGRFNEKLFF
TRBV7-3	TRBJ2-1	CASSHTSGGSYNEQFF
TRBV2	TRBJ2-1	CANRVARTISYNEQFF
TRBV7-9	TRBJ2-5	CASSSDINRKETQYF
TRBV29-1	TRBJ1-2	CSVEVGGSGYTF
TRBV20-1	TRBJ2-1	CSLSRLADNEQFF
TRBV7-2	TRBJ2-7	CASSFGTGQGPSYEQYF
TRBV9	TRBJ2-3	CASSVVPAGNTDTQYF
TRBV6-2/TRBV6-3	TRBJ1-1	CASIDHPGSQAFF
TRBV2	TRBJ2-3	CASSDDIAGGTDTQYF
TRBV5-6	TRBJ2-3	CASSLQLTSGLHTDTQYF
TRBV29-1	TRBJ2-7	CSVGFGMPTYEQYF
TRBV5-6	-	CASSSRPGGTYEQYF
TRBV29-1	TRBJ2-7	CSVDEGNGYEQYF
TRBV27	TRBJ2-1	CASSPRTYNEQFF
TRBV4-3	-	CASSQESWQGNEQYF
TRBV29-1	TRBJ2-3	CSVYPDGAHLYTGDTQYF
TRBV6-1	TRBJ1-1	CASPQLDSTEAFF
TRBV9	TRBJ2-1	CASSAYRGGDNEQFF
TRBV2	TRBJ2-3	CASSGFSGGLDTQYF
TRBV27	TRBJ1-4	CASSSIGGALGEKLFF
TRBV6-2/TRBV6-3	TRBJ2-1	CASSYSFLGGGAAINFGEQFF
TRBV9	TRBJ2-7	CASSKTLGDNRGDEQYF
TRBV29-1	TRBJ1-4	CSVATGTGREKLFF
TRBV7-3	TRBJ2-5	CASSQSAAEQTQYF
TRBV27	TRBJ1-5	CASSPMWGSNQPQHF
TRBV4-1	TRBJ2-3	CASSQGGFTDTQYF
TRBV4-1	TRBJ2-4	CASSLLAGGAWEQYF
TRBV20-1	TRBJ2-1	CSARDLDIGRNEQFF